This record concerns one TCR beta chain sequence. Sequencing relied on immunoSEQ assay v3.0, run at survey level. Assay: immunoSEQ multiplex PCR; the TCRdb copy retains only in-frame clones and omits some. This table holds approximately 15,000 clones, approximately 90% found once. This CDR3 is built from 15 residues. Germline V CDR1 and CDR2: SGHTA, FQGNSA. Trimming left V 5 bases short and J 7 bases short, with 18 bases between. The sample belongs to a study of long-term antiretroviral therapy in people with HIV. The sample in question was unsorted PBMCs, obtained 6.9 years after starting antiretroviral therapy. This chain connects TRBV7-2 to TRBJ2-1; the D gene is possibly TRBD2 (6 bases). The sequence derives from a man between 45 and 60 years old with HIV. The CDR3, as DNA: TGTGCCAGCAGCCCGGGACTGTGGGGCTCGAATGAGCAGTTCTTC. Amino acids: CASSPGLWGSNEQFF.